Listed below are T cell receptor beta chains from one sample, sequenced in a study of regulatory and conventional T cells in RAG deficiency. Some clones are missing from TCRdb's copy, which holds only in-frame ones; the method was immunoSEQ multiplex PCR. The top ten hold 0.15% to 0.2% of the sample, which has some 31,000 clones, about 95% seen once. These records were also assigned to another study, of regulatory T cells.

Material for sequencing was CD25- CD4+ T cells sorted from blood. These TCRs come from a human donor in good health. The CDR3 runs from the conserved cysteine through the conserved F or W. D genes are given only for firm matches. Where a row states a size, it is once, few, many or the class of an expanded clone; other rows omit it.

TRBV14	TRBJ1-2	.	.	CASSPRDRPNYGYTF	TGTGCCAGCAGCCCCAGGGATCGGCCAAACTATGGCTACACCTTC
TRBV7-3	TRBJ2-3	.	TRBD2	CASSPGGPDTQYF	TGTGCCAGCAGCCCGGGAGGCCCGGATACGCAGTATTTT
TRBV25-1	TRBJ1-6	.	.	CASSEYPQGSSPLHF	TGTGCCAGCAGTGAATACCCGCAGGGTAGTTCACCCCTCCACTTT
TRBV28	TRBJ1-6	.	.	CASEGEGSPLHF	TGTGCCAGCGAGGGGGAAGGATCCCCCCTCCACTTT
TRBV6-6	TRBJ2-7	.	TRBD1	CASSYFGQGAKLEQYF	TGTGCCAGCAGTTACTTCGGTCAGGGGGCTAAGCTCGAGCAGTACTTC
TRBV10-2	TRBJ1-1	few	.	CASSVQSVLEAFF	TGCGCCAGCAGTGTTCAGAGTGTACTAGAAGCTTTCTTT
TRBV21-1	TRBJ1-1	once	.	CASSRRRPQGARYEAFF	TGTGCCAGCAGCAGAAGAAGGCCACAGGGGGCTAGGTACGAAGCTTTCTTT
TRBV14	TRBJ1-1	.	.	CASSQEQGGTEAFF	TGTGCCAGCAGCCAAGAACAGGGAGGGACTGAAGCTTTCTTT
TRBV5-1	TRBJ2-3	.	TRBD1	CASSPGQLTDTQYF	TGCGCCAGCAGCCCGGGACAGCTCACAGATACGCAGTATTTT
TRBV18	TRBJ2-3	.	.	CASSPPGGLTDTQYF	TGTGCCAGCTCACCTCCCGGGGGGCTCACAGATACGCAGTATTTT
TRBV6-1	TRBJ1-4	once	TRBD1	CASSRDRVTNEKLFF	TGTGCCAGCAGTAGGGACAGGGTGACTAATGAAAAACTGTTTTTT
TRBV4-1	TRBJ2-2	.	TRBD1	CASSQGTGAITGELFF	TGCGCCAGCAGCCAAGGGACAGGGGCCATCACCGGGGAGCTGTTTTTT
TRBV28	TRBJ2-1	once	TRBD1	CASSFAGTGGDEQFF	TGTGCCAGCAGTTTCGCCGGGACAGGGGGCGATGAGCAGTTCTTC
TRBV28	TRBJ1-4	.	.	CASSFYPRALNEKLFF	TGTGCCAGCAGTTTCTATCCCAGGGCTCTTAATGAAAAACTGTTTTTT
TRBV19	TRBJ2-3	.	TRBD2	CASSMKGLASDTQYF	TGTGCCAGTAGTATGAAAGGACTAGCTTCAGATACGCAGTATTTT
TRBV6-5	TRBJ2-7	.	.	CASSYSTGSLYEQYF	TGTGCCAGCAGTTACTCGACAGGCTCCTTATACGAGCAGTACTTC
TRBV5-4	TRBJ2-7	.	.	CASSLGQGSRYEQYF	TGTGCCAGCAGCTTGGGCCAGGGTTCCCGCTACGAGCAGTACTTC
TRBV5-1	TRBJ2-2	.	.	CASSLAGTLNTGELFF	TGCGCCAGCAGCTTGGCGGGGACACTGAACACCGGGGAGCTGTTTTTT
TRBV7-3	TRBJ2-7	.	.	CASSLSLYEQYF	TGTGCCAGCAGCTTAAGTCTCTACGAGCAGTACTTC
TRBV6-5	TRBJ1-3	few	.	CASSTGRPPGNTIYF	TGTGCCAGCAGTACCGGCAGGCCCCCTGGAAACACCATATATTTT
TRBV14	TRBJ2-7	.	TRBD2	CASSRTSGNSYEQYF	TGTGCCAGCAGTCGGACTAGCGGAAACTCCTACGAGCAGTACTTC
TRBV15	TRBJ2-2	.	.	CATSRVLATRGGSNTGELFF	TGTGCCACCAGCAGAGTTTTGGCAACAAGGGGGGGATCGAACACCGGGGAGCTGTTTTTT
TRBV6-1	TRBJ2-5	.	.	CASSDLNGETQYF	TGTGCCAGCAGTGACCTGAACGGGGAGACCCAGTACTTC
TRBV7-9	TRBJ2-3	.	TRBD2	CASSRGLAGDADTQYF	TGTGCCAGCAGCCGAGGACTAGCGGGGGACGCAGATACGCAGTATTTT
TRBV5-1	TRBJ1-1	.	TRBD1	CASTRTGSTEAFF	TGCGCCAGCACCAGGACAGGGAGCACTGAAGCTTTCTTT
TRBV28	TRBJ1-3	.	TRBD1	CASSFRDRGTNTIYF	TGTGCCAGCAGTTTTCGGGACAGGGGAACAAACACCATATATTTT
TRBV18	TRBJ2-3	.	TRBD2	CASSPGGVSTDTQYF	TGTGCCAGCTCACCCGGGGGGGTTAGCACAGATACGCAGTATTTT
TRBV4-1	TRBJ2-6	.	TRBD1	CASSQGRQGPSGANVLTF	TGCGCCAGCAGCCAAGGTAGACAGGGACCCTCCGGGGCCAACGTCCTGACTTTC
TRBV12-5	TRBJ1-3	.	TRBD1	CASARTGISGNTIYF	TGTGCTAGTGCAAGGACAGGCATCTCTGGAAACACCATATATTTT
TRBV6-1	TRBJ2-5	.	.	CASTQGSSWDF	TGTGCCAGCACCCAGGGGAGTAGCTGGGACTTC
TRBV5-1	TRBJ1-1	.	TRBD1	CASSSRTGTGTEAFF	TGCGCCAGCAGCTCTAGGACAGGGACGGGCACTGAAGCTTTCTTT
TRBV2	TRBJ2-1	.	TRBD2	CASNHGGALRQFF	TGTGCCAGCAATCACGGGGGGGCCCTCCGGCAGTTCTTC
TRBV27	TRBJ1-2	.	.	CASSLAGYYGYTF	TGTGCCAGCAGTTTAGCAGGTTACTATGGCTACACCTTC